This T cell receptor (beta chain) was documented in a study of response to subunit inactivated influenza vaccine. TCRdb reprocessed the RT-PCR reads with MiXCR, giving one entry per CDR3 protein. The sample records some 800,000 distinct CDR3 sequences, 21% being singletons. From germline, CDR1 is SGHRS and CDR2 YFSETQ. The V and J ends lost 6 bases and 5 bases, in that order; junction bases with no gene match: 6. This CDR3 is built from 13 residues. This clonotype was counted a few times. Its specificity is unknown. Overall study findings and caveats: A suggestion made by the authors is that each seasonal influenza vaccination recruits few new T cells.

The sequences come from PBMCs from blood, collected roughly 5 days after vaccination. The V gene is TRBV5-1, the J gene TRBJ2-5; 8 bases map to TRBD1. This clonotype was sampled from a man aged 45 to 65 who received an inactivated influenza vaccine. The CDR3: CASTRGLRETQYF. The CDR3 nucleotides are TGCGCCAGCACCAGGGGGCTTAGGGAGACCCAGTACTTC.